This T cell receptor beta chain was documented in a study of glioma-infiltrating T cells. Overall study findings and caveats: Only very few CDR3 sequences appeared in both tissue and blood. Tissue-blood divergence was below expectation in non-neoplastic patients, above in gliomas.

Using RNA template, CDR3s of TCR alpha and beta were amplified with iRepertoire arm-PCR. Tissue mRNA or PBMC total RNA, roughly 100-400 ng, went into one-step reverse transcription and amplification. TCRdb itself ran the multiplex PCR reads through MiXCR, one entry per CDR3 protein. The data show around 100,000 distinct CDR3 sequences, around 29% seen once. Note on this clonotype: The antigen remains unidentified. A much bigger clone sits one base away, suggesting this may be a read error.

The CDR3 consists of 16 residues. Germline CDR1 and CDR2: MNHNS and SASEGT. The sequencing sample was made of glioma tissue, nonneoplastic brain tissue, or PBMCs (not recorded which). The TCR sequence derives from a human donor with low-grade glioma or glioblastoma, undergoing nonglioma brain surgery, or in good health (not recorded which). V usage is TRBV6-1 and J usage is TRBJ1-1; weak D call: TRBD1 (6 bases). In nucleotides, the CDR3 is TGTGCCAGCAGCCGAGATTCTGGGGACGGGGACACTGGAGCTTTCTTT. Amino acids: CASSRDSGDGDTGAFF.